This T cell receptor (beta chain) was recorded in a study of cytomegalovirus exposure and HLA in healthy donors (dated by TCRdb to between 2016 and 2019). Turning to the overall study: An earlier analysis of some 600 of the donors reported around 280 Gb of sequence data and around 100 million unique TCR beta sequences obtained from roughly 180 million T cells. Roughly 300 gigabases of sequencing data and roughly 90 million unique TCR sequences were included in an early release covering roughly 600 HLA-typed donors. Among the roughly 400 genotyped donors, approximately 82% belonged to the genetic ancestry cluster associated with self-reported Caucasian donors. The study was designed to test whether signatures of past pathogen exposure could be identified by cataloging public T cell receptors. The T cell repertoires of 700 or so subjects were profiled by immunosequencing and related to cytomegalovirus serostatus. A separate validation cohort of about 110 different subjects was used in addition to the approximately 700-subject first cohort. The study combined high-throughput TCR immunosequencing, statistical association of individual TCRs with disease status, and machine learning to predict cytomegalovirus infection status. In a later analysis, previously published TCR beta repertoires from 550 to 700 donors were re-analyzed and high-resolution HLA genotyping was added so that TCR occurrence patterns could be studied. Rather than drawing on any new phenotypic data, the later analysis identified candidate immune exposures from TCR beta sequences and the way those sequences occurred across donors. An earlier analysis of approximately 500 of the donors applied high-throughput TCR beta sequencing to assess whether each TCR beta V gene segment acted as functional or pseudogenic. Donor age, sex, ethnicity and CMV serostatus were compiled alongside the repertoire data. A later genetic analysis took genome-wide SNP genotypes for about three fifths of the 666 donors and used that subset as a discovery cohort. All discovery cohort repertoires had been generated using a single sequencing platform. Class I and class II HLA loci were covered by the typing at four-digit resolution. Typing coverage varied by locus: about 629-640 donors for A, B, C, DRB1 and DQB1; approximately 520 for DQA1; more than 600 for DPA1; roughly 450 for DPB1. Several DR-DQ haplotypes were handled as single units for association and clustering because linkage in the cohort was strong. Among about 410 genotyped donors of the cohort, an average of approximately 200,000 unique TCR beta nucleotide sequences was sequenced per donor, of which about 19% were non-productive.

The paper as a whole reports these results and caveats: The presence/absence analyses assumed that sequencing depth was roughly uniform across donors, and that assumption may not be true. An earlier analysis of approximately 600 of the donors showed that most TCR beta V segments appeared in productive rearrangements either about 90% or about 30% of the time, which broadly matched IMGT annotations. According to a later analysis, parvovirus B19, influenza, CMV and Epstein-Barr virus appeared linked to several top co-occurrence clusters. In this cohort, only TCR beta chains were sequenced, and detectable features were limited by the absence of alpha or paired-chain data. At a false discovery rate of 0.05, a later analysis linked fewer than 20,000 TCR beta sequences to specific HLA alleles. Strong co-occurrence of HLA alleles, especially DR and DQ, made assigning TCR associations to individual alleles difficult. Roughly 17 rarely observed V segments, including chromosome 9 orphons, were excluded from the earlier analysis of about 500 of the donors because counts were too low. In a later genetic analysis, fewer N-insertions in productive TCRs were reported among donors in an Asian-associated ancestry cluster than the approximately 630-donor mean. Because HLA typing was unavailable for some donors at each locus, only the typed subset was used in association tests. In the study, some 160 TCR beta chains were listed as associated with cytomegalovirus. While some public TCRs were present in many individuals, most TCR sequences turned up only very rarely across donors. A few of the identified cytomegalovirus-associated TCR beta chains were confirmed in vitro to be specific for cytomegalovirus antigens. In a later analysis, most CMV-associated TCR beta chains were found to appear HLA-restricted, with HLA associations seemingly driven largely by CMV exposure. Because the 87-base-pair reads could not distinguish some IMGT-functional V segments, including TRBV6-2 and TRBV6-3, those segments were excluded. In a later analysis, HLA-associated TCR beta chains were found to be more clonally expanded and to have lower generation probabilities than equally common non-associated chains. A further reported finding was that TCR beta sequences accurately predicted the HLA-A and HLA-B alleles for most subjects in the first cohort. In a later analysis, the rate of TCR association differed among HLA loci, with DRB1 alleles having the most associated TCRs and HLA-C alleles having the fewest. The only immune exposure information available for the cohort was CMV serostatus. The classifier was reported to diagnose cytomegalovirus status with high specificity and sensitivity in both the original and validation cohorts. The authors suggested that the approach could potentially be generalized to other disease states and immunological phenotypes. A cluster of highly shared sequence variants was judged likely to be a technical artifact of the sequencing pipeline. Linkage disequilibrium might explain the correlated functional status among segregating V segments, but an unknown experimental factor could not be excluded. An association between a missense DCLRE1C variant and V-gene and J-gene trimming of TCR beta chains was found in a later genetic analysis and replicated in an independent cohort.

As for this clone: This clone's antigen is unknown. No base-level quality is on record; no much larger clone is a single base apart.

Libraries were constructed by the immunoSEQ multiplex PCR assay. For the multiplex PCR, a mixture combining 60 forward primers for TCR Vbeta segments and 13 reverse primers for TCR Jbeta segments was used. A multiplex PCR assay on genomic DNA amplified the CDR3 region of rearranged TCR beta genes. Amplified TCR beta libraries were sequenced as 87-base-pair reads on the Illumina HiSeq System. The study's processing was this. A later analysis tallied some 79 million unique TCR beta chains across the 700 or so repertoires, and about 12 million of those chains were shared by two or more donors. A nearest-neighbor algorithm error-corrected the raw reads and collapsed the reads into unique sequences, merging closely related sequences to remove PCR and sequencing errors. V, D and J gene segments were assigned by aligning CDR3 sequences to IMGT reference sequences. For a sequence to be retained, at least a six-nucleotide match to both a V gene segment and a J gene segment was required. Rearrangements were called productive when the CDR3 lacked stop codons and stayed in frame with V and J; all others were non-productive. Following IMGT convention, CDR3 was defined as the stretch from the second conserved V-encoded cysteine to the conserved J-encoded phenylalanine. The earlier analysis of fewer than 700 of the donors excluded sequences that lacked an unambiguous match to a single V gene segment. In an earlier analysis of a few hundred of the donors, a V segment was called functional when productive rearrangements were above 56.7%, and segregating when the standard deviation between donors exceeded 5%. A statistical classification framework was built to diagnose cytomegalovirus status from the catalog of TCR beta chain sequences. V and J gene assignment, in a later analysis, came from comparing TCR nucleotide sequences with IMGT/GENE-DB human TR gene sequences. In a later analysis, CDR3 sequences and most-parsimonious VDJ recombination scenarios were assigned using the TCRdist pipeline. In a later analysis, each TCR beta chain was defined by its CDR3 amino acid sequence together with its V-gene family, and reads lacking a unique V-gene family were excluded. As a way to deal with suspected cross-contamination and a sequencing artifact, a later analysis dropped hundreds of nucleotide sequences that were highly shared and had low generation probability. For each public chain, a later analysis derived a clonal expansion index from normalized ranks of inferred template counts within each repertoire. In a later analysis, generation probabilities were computed with a VDJ recombination model fitted to out-of-frame rearrangements, and the resulting probabilities were checked against IGoR. In a later analysis, TCR-TCR, TCR-HLA and TCR-CMV co-occurrence was scored with hypergeometric tests, and a repertoire-size bias correction was applied to TCR pairs. False discovery rates were estimated in a later analysis by permuting HLA or CMV assignments 20 times. In a later analysis, co-occurring TCRs were grouped with DBSCAN, and TCRdist sequence similarity was added when clustering was performed within HLA-allele-positive subsets. Repertoires with fewer than 30,000 or more than 120,000 public chains were left out of co-occurrence clustering, as were five repertoires with anomalous nucleotide sharing. Held by TCRdb, this immuneACCESS table contains in-frame sequences only and omits some clones. Under half of the omission traces to an unresolved V gene where checked; the cause of the rest is unknown. That table supplies the V and J calls and clone size; D and trimming were determined from the DNA. The sample yields some 150,000 clones; 80% were counted once. The ten most abundant clones make up around 4.3% of the sample.

Including the terminal cysteine and phenylalanine, the CDR3 comprises 14 residues. Only the CDR3 part of the read is kept: 42 bases, read in frame from the first base. The germline V gene supplies CDR1 MNHEY and CDR2 SVGAGI. V and J are truncated by 6 bases and 2 bases respectively, leaving an intervening sequence of 13 bases. The cohort comprised fewer than 750 healthy bone marrow donors. At the time of sampling, every cohort member was nominally healthy, though immune exposures that went unrecorded were likely present. The donor was CMV seronegative and belonged to the group of more than 300 seronegative cohort members. Every donor gave a peripheral blood sample, and the peripheral blood mononuclear cells from that sample were used for TCR beta sequencing. The Qiagen DNeasy Blood Extraction Kit was used to extract genomic DNA from the blood cell samples.

The source is a young man in good health and CMV-seronegative. This receptor chain uses TRBV6-5 and TRBJ1-2; the D segment cannot be called with confidence. Sample: PBMCs. DNA sequence: TGTGCCAGCAGCCCCGGAGGAAGGAACTATGGCTACACCTTC. This gives the protein CASSPGGRNYGYTF.